The 5 T cell receptor beta chains reported below all come from one sample, sequenced in a study of cytomegalovirus exposure and HLA in healthy donors (TCRdb year 2017). Receptors were amplified or captured by the immunoSEQ multiplex PCR assay. The multiplex PCR relied on a mix of 60 forward primers for TCR Vbeta segments and 13 reverse primers for TCR Jbeta segments. This immuneACCESS table, as held by TCRdb, lists in-frame sequences with V and J called but not all clones. Of the missing ones, under half trace to an unresolved V gene in checked studies; the others have no known cause. In this sample the table shows around 120,000 clones, nearly 80% of which occur a single time. Of the sample, approximately 6.5% falls within the top ten clones. Input material: PBMCs. The receptors come from a middle-aged woman in good health and CMV-seronegative.

Comment on this clone: The identical CDR3 is also encoded by other nucleotide sequences in the sample. The chain is built from TRBV4-1 and TRBJ2-1; 8 nucleotides align to TRBD2. The germline V gene has CDR1 MGHRA and CDR2 YSYEKL. The CDR3 extends over 16 amino acids. The V segment lost 0 bases and the J segment 2 bases; nucleotides outside the gene matches: 3. The CDR3 here is CASSQDRAGAYNEQFF. As DNA, the CDR3 is TGCGCCAGCAGCCAAGATCGAGCGGGAGCCTACAATGAGCAGTTCTTC.

The V and J genes are TRBV6-1 and TRBJ1-2; 7 bases line up with TRBD1. Germline V gene sequence: CDR1 MNHNS, CDR2 SASEGT. CDR3 length: 15 amino acids. The V and J ends lost 5 bases and 0 bases, in that order; junction bases with no gene match: 6. The chain's CDR3 is CASSSGTDPNYGYTF. Here the CDR3 DNA reads TGTGCCAGCAGTTCCGGGACAGACCCTAACTATGGCTACACCTTC.

This clone was seen a handful of times. The gene calls are TRBV18 and TRBJ2-7; D is perhaps TRBD2 (5 bases). There are 14 residues in the CDR3. The germline V gene has CDR1 KGHSH and CDR2 LQKENI. The V end was cut by 4 bases, the J end by 2 bases, with 12 bases between. CDR3 in amino acids: CASSLGSETYEQYF. The CDR3 nucleotides read TGTGCCAGCTCACTAGGGAGCGAGACCTACGAGCAGTACTTC.

Only one count was recorded for this clone. The V call is TRBV4-2, the J call TRBJ2-1; maybe TRBD2 (6 bases). Germline CDR1 LGHNA, CDR2 YNFKEQ. The CDR3 is 15 amino acids. Trimming left V 0 bases short and J 10 bases short, with 16 bases between. In nucleotides, the CDR3 is TGTGCCAGCAGCCAAGATCCGGGGGAACGATCAGAGCAGTTCTTC. Translated: CASSQDPGERSEQFF.

This clone was found a few times. The genes are TRBV14 and TRBJ2-7; no firm D call. Germline-derived CDR1 and CDR2 are SGHDN and FVKESK. The CDR3 has 13 residues. Between the trimmed V and J ends, which lost 4 bases and 1 base, there was a span of 8 bases. The CDR3: CASSPMASYEQYF. In DNA form, the CDR3 reads TGTGCCAGCAGCCCAATGGCTTCCTACGAGCAGTACTTC.